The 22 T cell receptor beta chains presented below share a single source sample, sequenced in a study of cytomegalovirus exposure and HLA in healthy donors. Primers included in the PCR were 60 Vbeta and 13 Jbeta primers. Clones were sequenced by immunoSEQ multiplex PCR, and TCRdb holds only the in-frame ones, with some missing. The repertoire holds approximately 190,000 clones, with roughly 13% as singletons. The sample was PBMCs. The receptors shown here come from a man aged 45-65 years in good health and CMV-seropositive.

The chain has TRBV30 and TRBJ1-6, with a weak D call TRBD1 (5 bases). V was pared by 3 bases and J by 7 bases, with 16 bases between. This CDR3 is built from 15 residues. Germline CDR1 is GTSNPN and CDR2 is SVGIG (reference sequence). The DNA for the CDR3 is TGTGCCTGGAGAATTAACGGAAAGGGGAATTCACCCCTCCACTTT. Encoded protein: CAWRINGKGNSPLHF.

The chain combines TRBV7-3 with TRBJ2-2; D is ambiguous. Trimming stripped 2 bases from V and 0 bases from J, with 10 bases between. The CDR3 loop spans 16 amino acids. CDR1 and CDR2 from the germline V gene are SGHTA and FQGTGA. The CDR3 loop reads CASSLLGGPNTGELFF. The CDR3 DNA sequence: TGTGCCAGCAGCTTATTAGGCGGTCCGAACACCGGGGAGCTGTTTTTT.

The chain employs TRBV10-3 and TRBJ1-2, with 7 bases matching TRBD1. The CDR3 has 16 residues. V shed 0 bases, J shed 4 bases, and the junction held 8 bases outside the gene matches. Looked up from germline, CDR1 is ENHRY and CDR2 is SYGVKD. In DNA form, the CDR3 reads TGTGCCATCAGTGAGTCCGTAGGGGGCTCAGGCTATGGCTACACCTTC. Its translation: CAISESVGGSGYGYTF.

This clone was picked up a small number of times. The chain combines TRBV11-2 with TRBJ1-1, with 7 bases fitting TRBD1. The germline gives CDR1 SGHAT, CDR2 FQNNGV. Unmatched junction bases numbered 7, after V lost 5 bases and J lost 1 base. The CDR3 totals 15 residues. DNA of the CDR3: TGTGCCAGCAGCAAACGACAGGGACCGAACACTGAAGCTTTCTTT. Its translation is CASSKRQGPNTEAFF.

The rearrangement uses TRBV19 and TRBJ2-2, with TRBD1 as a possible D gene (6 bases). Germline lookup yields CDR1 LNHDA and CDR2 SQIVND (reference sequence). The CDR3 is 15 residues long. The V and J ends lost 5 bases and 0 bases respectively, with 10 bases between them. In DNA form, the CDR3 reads TGTGCCAGTAGTCTCGACAGGACGAACACCGGGGAGCTGTTTTTT. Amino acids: CASSLDRTNTGELFF.

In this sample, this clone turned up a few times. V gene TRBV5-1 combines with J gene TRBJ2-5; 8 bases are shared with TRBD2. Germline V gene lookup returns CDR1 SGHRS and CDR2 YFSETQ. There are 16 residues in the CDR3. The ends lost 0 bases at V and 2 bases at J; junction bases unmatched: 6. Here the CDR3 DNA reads TGCGCCAGCAGCTTGGGGTCAGCGGGGGCTCAAGAGACCCAGTACTTC. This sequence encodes CASSLGSAGAQETQYF.

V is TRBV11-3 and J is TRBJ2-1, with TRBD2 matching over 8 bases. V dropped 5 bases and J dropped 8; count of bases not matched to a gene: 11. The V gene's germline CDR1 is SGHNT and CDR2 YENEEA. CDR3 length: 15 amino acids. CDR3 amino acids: CASSPLRGGLYEQFF. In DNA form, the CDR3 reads TGTGCCAGCAGCCCCCTACGGGGGGGCCTATATGAGCAGTTCTTC.

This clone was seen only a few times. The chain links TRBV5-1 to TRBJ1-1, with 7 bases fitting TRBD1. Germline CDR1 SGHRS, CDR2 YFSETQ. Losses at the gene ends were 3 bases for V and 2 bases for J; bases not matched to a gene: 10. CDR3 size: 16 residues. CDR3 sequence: CASSSWTGEVNTEAFF. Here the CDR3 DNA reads TGCGCCAGCAGCTCCTGGACAGGTGAGGTTAACACTGAAGCTTTCTTT.

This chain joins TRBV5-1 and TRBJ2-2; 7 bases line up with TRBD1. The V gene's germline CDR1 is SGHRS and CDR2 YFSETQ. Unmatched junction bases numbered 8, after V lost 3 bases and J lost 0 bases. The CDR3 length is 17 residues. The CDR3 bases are TGCGCCAGCAGCTCCCTTCCGGGACAGCCGAACACCGGGGAGCTGTTTTTT. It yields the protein CASSSLPGQPNTGELFF.

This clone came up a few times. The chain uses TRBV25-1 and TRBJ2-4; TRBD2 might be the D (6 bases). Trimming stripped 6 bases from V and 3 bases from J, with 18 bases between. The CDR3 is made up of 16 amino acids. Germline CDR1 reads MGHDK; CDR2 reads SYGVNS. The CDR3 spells CASSLGTAPGKNIQYF. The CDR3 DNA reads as TGTGCCAGCAGCCTAGGGACTGCTCCGGGCAAAAACATTCAGTACTTC.

This CDR3 reads CASSYGPLNEQFF. The CDR3 bases are TGTGCCAGCAGTTACGGCCCCTTGAATGAGCAGTTCTTC. The chain links TRBV6-5 to TRBJ2-1; unclear D gene. The germline V gene has CDR1 MNHEY and CDR2 SVGAGI. V lost 2 bases, J lost 7 bases, and 9 bases lay in between. The CDR3 spans 13 residues.

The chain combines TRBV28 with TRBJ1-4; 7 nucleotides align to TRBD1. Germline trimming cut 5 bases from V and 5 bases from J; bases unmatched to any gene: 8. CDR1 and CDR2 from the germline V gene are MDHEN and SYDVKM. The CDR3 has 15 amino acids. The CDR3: CASSLLGQSNEKLFF. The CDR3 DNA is TGTGCCAGCAGTCTACTGGGACAGTCAAATGAAAAACTGTTTTTT.

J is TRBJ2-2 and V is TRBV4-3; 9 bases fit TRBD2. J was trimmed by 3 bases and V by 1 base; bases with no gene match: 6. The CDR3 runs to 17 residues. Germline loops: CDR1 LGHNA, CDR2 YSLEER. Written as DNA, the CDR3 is TGCGCCAGCAGCCAAGTTGGTAGCGGGGGAGACACCGGGGAGCTGTTTTTT. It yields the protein CASSQVGSGGDTGELFF.

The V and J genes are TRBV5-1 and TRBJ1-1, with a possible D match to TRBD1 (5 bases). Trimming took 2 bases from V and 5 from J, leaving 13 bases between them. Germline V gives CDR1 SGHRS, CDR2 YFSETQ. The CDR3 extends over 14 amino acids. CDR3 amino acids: CASSLLRVSTEAFF. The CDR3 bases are TGCGCCAGCAGCTTACTCAGGGTTAGTACTGAAGCTTTCTTT.

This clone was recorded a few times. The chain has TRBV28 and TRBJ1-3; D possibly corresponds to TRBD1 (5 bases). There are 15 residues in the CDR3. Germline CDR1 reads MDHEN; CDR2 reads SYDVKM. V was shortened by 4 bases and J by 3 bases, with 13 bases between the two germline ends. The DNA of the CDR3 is TGTGCCAGCAGTTCCCCAGGGTCTAGTGGAAACACCATATATTTT. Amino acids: CASSSPGSSGNTIYF.

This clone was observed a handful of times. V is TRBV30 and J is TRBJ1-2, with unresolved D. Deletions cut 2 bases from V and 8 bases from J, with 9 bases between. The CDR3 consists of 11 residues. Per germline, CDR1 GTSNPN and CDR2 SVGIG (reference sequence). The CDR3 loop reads CAWSSLTGYTF. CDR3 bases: TGTGCCTGGAGTTCACTGACAGGCTACACCTTC.

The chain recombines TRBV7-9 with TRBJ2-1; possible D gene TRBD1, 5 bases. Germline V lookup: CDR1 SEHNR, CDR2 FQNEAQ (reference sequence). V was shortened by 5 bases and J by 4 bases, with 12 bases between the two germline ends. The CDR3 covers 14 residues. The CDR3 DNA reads TGTGCCAGCAGCCACACTCAGGGATACAATGAGCAGTTCTTC. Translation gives CASSHTQGYNEQFF. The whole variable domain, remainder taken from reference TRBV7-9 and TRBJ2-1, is DTGVSQNPRHKITKRGQNVTFRCDPISEHNRLYWYRQTLGQGPEFLTYFQNEAQLEKSRLLSDRFSAERPKGSFSTLEIQRTEQGDSAMYLCASSHTQGYNEQFFGPGTRLTVL.

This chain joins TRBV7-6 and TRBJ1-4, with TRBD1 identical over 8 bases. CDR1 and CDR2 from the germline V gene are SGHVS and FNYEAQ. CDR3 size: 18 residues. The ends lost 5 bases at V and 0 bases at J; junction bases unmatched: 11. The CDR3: CASSRPTGGVATNEKLFF. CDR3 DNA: TGTGCCAGCAGCCGACCCACAGGGGGGGTTGCAACTAATGAAAAACTGTTTTTT.

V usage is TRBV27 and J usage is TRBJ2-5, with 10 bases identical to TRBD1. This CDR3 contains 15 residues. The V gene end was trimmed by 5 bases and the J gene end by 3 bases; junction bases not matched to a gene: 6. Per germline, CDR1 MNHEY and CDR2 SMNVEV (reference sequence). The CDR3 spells CASSGLGTGEETQYF. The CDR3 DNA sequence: TGTGCCAGCAGTGGGCTCGGGACAGGGGAAGAGACCCAGTACTTC.

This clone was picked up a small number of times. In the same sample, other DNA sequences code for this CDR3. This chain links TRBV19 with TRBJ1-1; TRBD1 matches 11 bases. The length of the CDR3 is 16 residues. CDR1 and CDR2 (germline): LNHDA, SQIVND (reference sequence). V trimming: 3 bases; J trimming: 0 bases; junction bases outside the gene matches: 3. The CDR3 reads CASSIRTGGLNTEAFF. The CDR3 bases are TGTGCCAGTAGTATTAGGACAGGGGGCCTGAACACTGAAGCTTTCTTT.

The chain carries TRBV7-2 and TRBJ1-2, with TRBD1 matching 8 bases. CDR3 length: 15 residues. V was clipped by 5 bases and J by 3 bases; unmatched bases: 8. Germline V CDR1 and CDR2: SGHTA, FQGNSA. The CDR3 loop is CASSPLSRGHYGYTF. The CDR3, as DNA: TGTGCCAGCAGCCCCTTGAGCAGGGGGCACTATGGCTACACCTTC.

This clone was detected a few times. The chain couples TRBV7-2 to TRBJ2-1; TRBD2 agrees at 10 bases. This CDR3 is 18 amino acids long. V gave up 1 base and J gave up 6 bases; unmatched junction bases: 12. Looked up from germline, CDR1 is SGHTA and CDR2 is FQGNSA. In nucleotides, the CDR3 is TGTGCCAGCAGCTTAGACCGGGTCAGCGGGGGGGCCGGCAATGAGCAGTTCTTC. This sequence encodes CASSLDRVSGGAGNEQFF.